This entry describes one T cell receptor beta chain. This clone may be a read error of a much larger clone one base away. The sample contains more than one DNA sequence encoding this CDR3. CDR3 length: 11 amino acids. Germline CDR1 is SGHTA and CDR2 is FQGNSA. V dropped 3 bases and J dropped 3 bases, with 3 bases sitting between them. Repertoires were generated with immunoSEQ multiplex PCR, while TCRdb's copy carries only in-frame clones and drops some. This table has about a million clones, 70% to 85% appearing once. This sample was taken from a study of shared clonotypes between healthy human individuals. At the level of the study: Each donor contributed plates that comprised three CD4 naive, three CD4 memory, two CD8 naive and one CD8 memory.

V is TRBV7-2 and J is TRBJ2-7; the D is unclear. Source material: memory CD4+ T cells sorted from blood. Subset in this sample: CD45RA-negative fraction. This receptor was taken from a man aged 18 to 29 in good health. The CDR3 region has the DNA TGTGCCAGCAGCTTGAACTACGAGCAGTACTTC. Translation: CASSLNYEQYF.